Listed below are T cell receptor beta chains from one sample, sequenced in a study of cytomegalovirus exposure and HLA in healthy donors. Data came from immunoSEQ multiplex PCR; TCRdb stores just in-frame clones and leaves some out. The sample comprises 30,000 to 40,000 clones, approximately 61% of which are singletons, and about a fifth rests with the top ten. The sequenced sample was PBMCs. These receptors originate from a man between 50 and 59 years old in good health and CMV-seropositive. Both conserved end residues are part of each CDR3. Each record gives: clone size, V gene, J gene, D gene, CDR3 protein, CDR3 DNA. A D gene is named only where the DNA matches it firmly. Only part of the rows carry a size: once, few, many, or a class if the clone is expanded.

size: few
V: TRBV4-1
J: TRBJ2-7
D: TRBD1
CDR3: CASSKPGTGPYEQYF
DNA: TGCGCCAGCAGCAAGCCCGGGACAGGACCCTACGAGCAGTACTTC

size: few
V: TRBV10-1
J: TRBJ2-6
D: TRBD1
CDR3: CASSLDRAGANVLTF
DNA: TGCGCCAGCAGTCTAGACAGGGCTGGGGCCAACGTCCTGACTTTC

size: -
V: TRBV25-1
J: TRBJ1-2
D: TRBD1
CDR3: CASSPPPGQGADGYTF
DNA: TGTGCCAGCAGTCCGCCTCCGGGACAGGGGGCGGATGGCTACACCTTC

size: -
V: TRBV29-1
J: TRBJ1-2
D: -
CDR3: CSVGGGKGAGYTF
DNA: TGCAGCGTTGGCGGGGGGAAAGGGGCAGGCTACACCTTC

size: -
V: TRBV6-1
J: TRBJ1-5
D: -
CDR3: CASQGSNQPQHF
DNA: TGTGCCAGCCAGGGAAGCAATCAGCCCCAGCATTTT

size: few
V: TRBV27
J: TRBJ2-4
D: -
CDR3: CASSLGATNIQYF
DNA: TGTGCCAGCAGTTTAGGGGCTACCAACATTCAGTACTTC

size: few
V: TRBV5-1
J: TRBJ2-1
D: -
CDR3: CASSVTGTSYNEQFF
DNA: TGCGCCAGCAGCGTGACCGGGACATCCTACAATGAGCAGTTCTTC

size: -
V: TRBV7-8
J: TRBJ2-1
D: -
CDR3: CASGGSSYNEQFF
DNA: TGTGCCAGCGGGGGCAGCTCCTACAATGAGCAGTTCTTC

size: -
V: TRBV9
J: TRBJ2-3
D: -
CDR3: CASSVEGARTDTQYF
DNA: TGTGCCAGCAGCGTAGAGGGAGCCCGCACAGATACGCAGTATTTT

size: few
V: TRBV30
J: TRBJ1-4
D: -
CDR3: CAWSWEGIREKLFF
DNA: TGTGCCTGGAGTTGGGAGGGGATTAGAGAAAAACTGTTTTTT

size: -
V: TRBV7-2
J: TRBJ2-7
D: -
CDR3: CASSLSPGSYEQYF
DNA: TGTGCCAGCAGCTTAAGCCCGGGCTCCTACGAGCAGTACTTC

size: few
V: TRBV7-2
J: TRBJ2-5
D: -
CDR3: CASSRSRAQETQYF
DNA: TGTGCCAGCAGCCGTTCTAGAGCCCAAGAGACCCAGTACTTC

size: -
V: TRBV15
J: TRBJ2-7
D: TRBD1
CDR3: CATSRDRVTGYEQYF
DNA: TGTGCCACCAGCAGAGATCGAGTGACAGGGTACGAGCAGTACTTC

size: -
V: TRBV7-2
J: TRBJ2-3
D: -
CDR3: CASSLAHSTDTQYF
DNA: TGTGCCAGCAGCTTAGCCCATAGCACAGATACGCAGTATTTT

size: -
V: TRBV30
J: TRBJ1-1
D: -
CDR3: CAWMRAATEAFF
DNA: TGTGCCTGGATGCGGGCTGCCACTGAAGCTTTCTTT

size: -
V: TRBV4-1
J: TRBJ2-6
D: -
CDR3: CASSQFVSGANVLTF
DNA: TGCGCCAGCAGCCAATTCGTCTCTGGGGCCAACGTCCTGACTTTC

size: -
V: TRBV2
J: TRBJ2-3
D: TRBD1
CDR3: CASSVGDRTDTQYF
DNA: TGTGCCAGCAGTGTGGGGGACAGGACAGATACGCAGTATTTT

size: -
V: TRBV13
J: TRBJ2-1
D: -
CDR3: CASSSPSYNEQFF
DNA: TGTGCCAGCAGCTCTCCCTCCTACAATGAGCAGTTCTTC

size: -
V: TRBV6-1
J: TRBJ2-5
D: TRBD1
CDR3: CASSGMGQGGMSTQYF
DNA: TGTGCCAGCAGTGGTATGGGACAGGGCGGAATGTCGACCCAGTACTTC

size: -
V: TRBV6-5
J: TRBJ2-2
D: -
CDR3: CASSSNTGELFF
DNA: TGTGCCAGCAGTTCTAACACCGGGGAGCTGTTTTTT

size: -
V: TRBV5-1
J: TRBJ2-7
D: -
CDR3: CASSFGQGTYEQYF
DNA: TGCGCCAGCAGCTTTGGGCAGGGGACCTACGAGCAGTACTTC

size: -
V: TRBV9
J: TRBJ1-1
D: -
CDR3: CASSVKPPEAFF
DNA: TGTGCCAGCAGCGTAAAGCCCCCTGAAGCTTTCTTT

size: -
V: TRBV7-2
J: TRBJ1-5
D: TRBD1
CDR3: CASTSTGGSQPQHF
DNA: TGTGCCAGCACAAGCACAGGGGGCTCTCAGCCCCAGCATTTT

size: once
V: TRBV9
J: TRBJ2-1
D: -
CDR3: CASSPLGGSLF
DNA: TGTGCCAGCAGCCCTCTTGGGGGGTCCCTCTTC

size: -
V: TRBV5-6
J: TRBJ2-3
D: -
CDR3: CASSPGLDTQYF
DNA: TGTGCCAGCAGCCCGGGACTCGATACGCAGTATTTT

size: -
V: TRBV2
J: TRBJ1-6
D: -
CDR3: CASSESGDNSPLHF
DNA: TGTGCCAGCAGTGAGTCAGGGGATAATTCACCCCTCCACTTT